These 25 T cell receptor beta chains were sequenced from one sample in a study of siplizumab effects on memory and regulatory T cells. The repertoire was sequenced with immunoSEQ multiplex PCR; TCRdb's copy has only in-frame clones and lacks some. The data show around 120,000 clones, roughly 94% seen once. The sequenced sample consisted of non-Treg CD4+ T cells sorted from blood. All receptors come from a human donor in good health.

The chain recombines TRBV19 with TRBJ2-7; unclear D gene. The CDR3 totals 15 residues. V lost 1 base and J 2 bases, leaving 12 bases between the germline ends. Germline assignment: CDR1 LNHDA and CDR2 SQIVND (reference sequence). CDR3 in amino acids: CASSIASAGAYEQYF. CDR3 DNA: TGTGCCAGTAGTATAGCCTCGGCAGGCGCCTACGAGCAGTACTTC.

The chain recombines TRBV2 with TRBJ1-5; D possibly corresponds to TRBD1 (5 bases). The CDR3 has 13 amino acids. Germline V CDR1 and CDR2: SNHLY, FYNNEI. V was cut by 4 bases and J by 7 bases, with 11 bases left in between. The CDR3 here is CASSGRGDQPQHF. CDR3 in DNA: TGTGCCAGCAGTGGCAGAGGGGACCAGCCCCAGCATTTT. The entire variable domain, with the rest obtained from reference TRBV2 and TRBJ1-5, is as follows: EPEVTQTPSHQVTQMGQEVILRCVPISNHLYFYWYRQILGQKVEFLVSFYNNEISEKSEIFDDQFSVERPDGSNFTLKIRSTKLEDSAMYFCASSGRGDQPQHFGDGTRLSIL.

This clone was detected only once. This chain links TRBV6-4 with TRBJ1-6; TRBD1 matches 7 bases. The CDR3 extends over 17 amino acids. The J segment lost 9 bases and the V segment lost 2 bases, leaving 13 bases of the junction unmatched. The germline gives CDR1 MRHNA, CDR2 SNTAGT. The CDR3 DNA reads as TGTGCCAGCAGTGACCCGCCGGACCCCCAGGGGGGTTCACCCCTCCACTTT. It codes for CASSDPPDPQGGSPLHF.

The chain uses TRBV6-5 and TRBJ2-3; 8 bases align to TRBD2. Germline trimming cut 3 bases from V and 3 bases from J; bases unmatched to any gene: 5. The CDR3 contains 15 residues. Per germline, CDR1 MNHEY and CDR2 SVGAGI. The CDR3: CASSYLSGETDTQYF. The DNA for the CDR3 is TGTGCCAGCAGTTATCTTAGCGGGGAGACAGATACGCAGTATTTT.

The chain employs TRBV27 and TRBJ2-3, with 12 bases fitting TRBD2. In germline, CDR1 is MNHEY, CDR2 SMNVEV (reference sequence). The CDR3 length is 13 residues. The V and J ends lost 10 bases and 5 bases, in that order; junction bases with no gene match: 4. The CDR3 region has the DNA TGTGCCACCCTAGCGGGGGGGCGAGATACGCAGTATTTT. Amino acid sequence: CATLAGGRDTQYF.

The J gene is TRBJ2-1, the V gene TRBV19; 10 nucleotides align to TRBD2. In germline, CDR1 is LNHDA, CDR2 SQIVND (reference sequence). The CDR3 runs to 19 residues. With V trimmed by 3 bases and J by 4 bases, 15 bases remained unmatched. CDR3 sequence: CASSIEGPHSSGGYNEQFF. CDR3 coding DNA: TGTGCCAGTAGTATCGAAGGGCCCCACTCTAGCGGGGGATACAATGAGCAGTTCTTC. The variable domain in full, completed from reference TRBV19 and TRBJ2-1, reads DGGITQSPKYLFRKEGQNVTLSCEQNLNHDAMYWYRQDPGQGLRLIYYSQIVNDFQKGDIAEGYSVSREKKESFPLTVTSAQKNPTAFYLCASSIEGPHSSGGYNEQFFGPGTRLTVL.

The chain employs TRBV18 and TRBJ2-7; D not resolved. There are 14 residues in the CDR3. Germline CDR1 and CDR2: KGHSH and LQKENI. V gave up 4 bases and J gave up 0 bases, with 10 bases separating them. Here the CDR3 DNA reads TGTGCCAGCTCACTGGCCAGTAACTCCTACGAGCAGTACTTC. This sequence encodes CASSLASNSYEQYF.

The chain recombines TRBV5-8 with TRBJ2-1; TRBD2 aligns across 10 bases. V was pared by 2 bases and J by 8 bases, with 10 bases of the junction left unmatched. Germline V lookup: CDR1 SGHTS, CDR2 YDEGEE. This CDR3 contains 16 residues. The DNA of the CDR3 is TGTGCCAGCAGCTTCTTGAGCGGGAGGGCTCGGGATGAGCAGTTCTTC. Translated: CASSFLSGRARDEQFF.

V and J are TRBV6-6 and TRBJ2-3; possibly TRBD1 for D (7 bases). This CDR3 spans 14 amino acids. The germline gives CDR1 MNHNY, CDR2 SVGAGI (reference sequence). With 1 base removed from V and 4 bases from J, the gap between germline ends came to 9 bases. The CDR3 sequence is CASSYFRGADTQYF. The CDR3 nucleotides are TGTGCCAGCAGTTACTTCAGGGGGGCAGATACGCAGTATTTT.

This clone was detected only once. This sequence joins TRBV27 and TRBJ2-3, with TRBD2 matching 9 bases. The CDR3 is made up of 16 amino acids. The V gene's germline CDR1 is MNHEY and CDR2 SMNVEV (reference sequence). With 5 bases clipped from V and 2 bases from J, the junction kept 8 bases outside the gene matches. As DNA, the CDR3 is TGTGCCAGCAGTAGCGGGGGGCGGCCCTTCACAGATACGCAGTATTTT. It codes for CASSSGGRPFTDTQYF.

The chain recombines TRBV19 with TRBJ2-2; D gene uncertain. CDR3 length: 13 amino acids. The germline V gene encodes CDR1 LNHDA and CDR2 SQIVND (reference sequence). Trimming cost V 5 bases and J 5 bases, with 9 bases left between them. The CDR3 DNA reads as TGTGCCAGTAGTTCTGGGGAAACCGGGGAGCTGTTTTTT. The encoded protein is CASSSGETGELFF.

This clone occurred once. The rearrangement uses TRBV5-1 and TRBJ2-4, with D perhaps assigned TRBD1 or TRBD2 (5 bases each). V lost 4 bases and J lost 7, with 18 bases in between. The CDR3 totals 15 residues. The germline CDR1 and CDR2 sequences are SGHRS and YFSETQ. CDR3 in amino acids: CASSAFGKGPNIQYF. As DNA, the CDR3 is TGCGCCAGCAGCGCGTTTGGGAAGGGACCTAACATTCAGTACTTC.

The DNA of the CDR3 is TGTGCCAGTAGGGGTAGTCTAGGGACCCAGTACTTC. This translates into CASRGSLGTQYF. The chain employs TRBV19 and TRBJ2-5; D uncertain. This CDR3 contains 12 residues. Trimming cost V 6 bases and J 7 bases, with 12 bases left between them. Looked up from germline, CDR1 is LNHDA and CDR2 is SQIVND (reference sequence).

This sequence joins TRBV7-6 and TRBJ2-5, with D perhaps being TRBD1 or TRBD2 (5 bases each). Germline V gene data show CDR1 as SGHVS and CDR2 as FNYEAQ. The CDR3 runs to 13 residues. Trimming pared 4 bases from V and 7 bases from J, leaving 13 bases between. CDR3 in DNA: TGTGCCAGCAGCTCGGGACCGGACGGGACCCAGTACTTC. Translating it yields CASSSGPDGTQYF.

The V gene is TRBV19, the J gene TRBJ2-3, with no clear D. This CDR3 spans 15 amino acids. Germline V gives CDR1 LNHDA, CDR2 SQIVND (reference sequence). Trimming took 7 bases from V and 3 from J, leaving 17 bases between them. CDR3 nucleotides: TGTGCCAGTAAAATCGAGGCCTCGAGGACAGATACGCAGTATTTT. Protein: CASKIEASRTDTQYF.

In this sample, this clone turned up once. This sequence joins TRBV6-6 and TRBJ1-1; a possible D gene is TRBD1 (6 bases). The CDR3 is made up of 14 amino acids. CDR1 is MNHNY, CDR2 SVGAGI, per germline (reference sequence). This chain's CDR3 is CSITPGALNTEAFF. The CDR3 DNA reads TGTTCAATCACCCCAGGGGCCTTGAACACTGAAGCTTTCTTT.

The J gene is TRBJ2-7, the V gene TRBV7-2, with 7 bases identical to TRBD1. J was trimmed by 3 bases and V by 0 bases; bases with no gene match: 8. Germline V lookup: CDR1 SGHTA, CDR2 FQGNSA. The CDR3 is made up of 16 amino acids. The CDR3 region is CASSLAGQGVGYEQYF. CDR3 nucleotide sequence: TGTGCCAGCAGCTTAGCGGGGCAGGGGGTCGGCTACGAGCAGTACTTC.

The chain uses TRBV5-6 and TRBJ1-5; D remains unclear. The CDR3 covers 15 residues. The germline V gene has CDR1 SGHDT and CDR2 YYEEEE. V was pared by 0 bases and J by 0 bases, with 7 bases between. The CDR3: CASSLAGSSNQPQHF. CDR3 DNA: TGTGCCAGCAGCTTGGCCGGCAGTAGCAATCAGCCCCAGCATTTT.

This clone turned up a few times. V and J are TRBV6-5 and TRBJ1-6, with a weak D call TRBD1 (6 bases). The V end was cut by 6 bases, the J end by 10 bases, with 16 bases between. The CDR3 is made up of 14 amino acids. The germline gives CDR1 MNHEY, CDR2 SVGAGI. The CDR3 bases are TGTGCCAGCAGGCGGGGGGGCGAGGGGTCACCCCTCCACTTT. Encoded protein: CASRRGGEGSPLHF.

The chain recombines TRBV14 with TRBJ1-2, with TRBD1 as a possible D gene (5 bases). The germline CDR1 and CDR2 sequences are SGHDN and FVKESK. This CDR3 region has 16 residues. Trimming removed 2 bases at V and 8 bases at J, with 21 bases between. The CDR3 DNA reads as TGTGCCAGCAGCCAATTCACCGGGACGAATTACGGAGGCTACACCTTC. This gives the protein CASSQFTGTNYGGYTF.

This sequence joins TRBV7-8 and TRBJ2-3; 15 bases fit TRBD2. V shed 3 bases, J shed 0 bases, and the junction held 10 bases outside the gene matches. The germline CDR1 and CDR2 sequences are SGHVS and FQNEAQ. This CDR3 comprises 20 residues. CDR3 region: CASSFALWTSGRASTDTQYF. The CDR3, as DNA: TGTGCCAGCAGCTTCGCCCTGTGGACTAGCGGGAGGGCCAGCACAGATACGCAGTATTTT.

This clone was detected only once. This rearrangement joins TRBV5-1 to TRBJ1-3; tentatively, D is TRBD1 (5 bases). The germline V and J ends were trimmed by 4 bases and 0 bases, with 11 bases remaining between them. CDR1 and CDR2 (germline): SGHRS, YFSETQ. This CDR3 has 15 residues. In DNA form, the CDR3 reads TGCGCCAGCAGCACAACGGGGGACTCTGGAAACACCATATATTTT. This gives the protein CASSTTGDSGNTIYF.

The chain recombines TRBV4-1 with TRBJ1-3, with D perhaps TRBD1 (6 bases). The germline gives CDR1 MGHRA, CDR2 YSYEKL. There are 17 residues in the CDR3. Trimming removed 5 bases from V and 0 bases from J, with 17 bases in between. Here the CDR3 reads CASSTDSTPYSGNTIYF. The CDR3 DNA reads TGCGCCAGCAGCACGGACAGTACCCCTTACTCTGGAAACACCATATATTTT.

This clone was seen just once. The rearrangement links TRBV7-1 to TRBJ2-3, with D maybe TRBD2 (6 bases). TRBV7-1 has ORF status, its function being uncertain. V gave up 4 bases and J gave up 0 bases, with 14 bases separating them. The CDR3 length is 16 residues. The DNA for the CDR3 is TGTGCCAGCAGCTTATACCGGGGGACTAGCACAGATACGCAGTATTTT. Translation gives CASSLYRGTSTDTQYF.

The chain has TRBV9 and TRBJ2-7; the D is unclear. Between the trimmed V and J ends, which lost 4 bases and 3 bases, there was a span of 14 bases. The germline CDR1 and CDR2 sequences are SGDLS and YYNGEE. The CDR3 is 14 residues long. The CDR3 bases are TGTGCCAGCAGCCTCACCGCGACCGGCTACGAGCAGTACTTC. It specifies CASSLTATGYEQYF.